A selection of T cell receptor beta chains follows, all from one sample in a study of OX40 agonist ivuxolimab in advanced cancers. Libraries were prepared by immunoSEQ multiplex PCR; TCRdb keeps only in-frame clonotypes and omits some of them. The repertoire holds 55,000 to 70,000 clones, with about 88% as singletons. The specimen comprised CD4+ or CD8+ T cells sorted from blood, sampled in a trial of the OX40 agonist ivuxolimab. These receptors came from an adult with an advanced solid tumor such as melanoma, head and neck, liver or kidney cancer. CDR3s include the opening cysteine and the closing phenylalanine or tryptophan. The D gene is left open where the match is weak. A row's size may be missing; if present it is once, few, many or a size class.

d_call	clone_size	cdr3_length	v_call	j_call	cdr3_nt	cdr3_aa
-	-	11	TRBV2	TRBJ1-1	TGTGCCGACGGGCAGAACACTGAAGCTTTCTTT	CADGQNTEAFF
TRBD1	-	16	TRBV18	TRBJ1-3	TGTGCCAGCTCACCGCAGACAGGGTTCTCTGGAAACACCATATATTTT	CASSPQTGFSGNTIYF
-	-	16	TRBV7-2	TRBJ1-5	TGTGCCAGCAGCTCTTTCGCCGGGAATAGCAATCAGCCCCAGCATTTT	CASSSFAGNSNQPQHF
TRBD1	-	15	TRBV7-9	TRBJ2-5	TGTGCCAGCAGCCCCGGACAGGGGCCCCAAGAGACCCAGTACTTC	CASSPGQGPQETQYF
-	-	15	TRBV9	TRBJ2-3	TGTGCCAGCAGCGGTACGGGACTCCCAACAGATACGCAGTATTTT	CASSGTGLPTDTQYF
TRBD1	few	15	TRBV7-9	TRBJ1-4	TGTGCCAGCAGCCCACAGGGGGCAACTAATGAAAAACTGTTTTTT	CASSPQGATNEKLFF
-	-	12	TRBV2	TRBJ2-2	TGTGCCAGCAGTCAGACTCGTGCGGAGCTGTTTTTT	CASSQTRAELFF
-	-	17	TRBV5-1	TRBJ1-3	TGCGCCAGCAGCTTGGCTCGCGGCAGGGACTCTGGAAACACCATATATTTT	CASSLARGRDSGNTIYF
TRBD1	once	14	TRBV28	TRBJ1-2	TGTGCCAGCAGGGGTCGGGGACAGGGGTATGGCTACACCTTC	CASRGRGQGYGYTF
TRBD2	-	16	TRBV28	TRBJ2-1	TGTGCCAGCAGTTCCCCTGGGAGCGGGGGGTTCAATGAGCAGTTCTTC	CASSSPGSGGFNEQFF
-	once	15	TRBV5-1	TRBJ2-6	TGCGCCAGCAGCGGGACCCTTGCCGGGGCCAACGTCCTGACTTTC	CASSGTLAGANVLTF
TRBD1	-	17	TRBV19	TRBJ1-1	TGTGCCAGTAGTATTTTAGGGACAGCCCCCATGAACACTGAAGCTTTCTTT	CASSILGTAPMNTEAFF
-	-	13	TRBV6-5	TRBJ1-6	TGTGCCAGCAGTTATGAGGCCAATTCACCCCTCCACTTT	CASSYEANSPLHF
-	-	14	TRBV5-6	TRBJ1-1	TGTGCCAGCAGCCAGCAGGGTACCCCCACTGAAGCTTTCTTT	CASSQQGTPTEAFF
-	-	11	TRBV7-9	TRBJ1-4	TGTGCCAGCAGCTTTAATGAAAAACTGTTTTTT	CASSFNEKLFF
-	-	14	TRBV19	TRBJ2-6	TGTGCCAGTGGTCCTTGGTCCGGGGCCAACGTCCTGACTTTC	CASGPWSGANVLTF